There are a few counts of the clone carrying this TCR beta chain. MiXCR was run by TCRdb on the reads, yielding one entry per CDR3 protein. The table lists around 740,000 distinct CDR3 sequences, roughly a third of them singletons. Trimming took off 0 bases at V and 3 bases at J, with 10 bases between the two ends. Germline V gene sequence: CDR1 SGHDT, CDR2 YYEEEE. This CDR3 is built from 14 residues. This sample stems from a study of T cell repertoires in cytomegalovirus infection. About the study: Public TCR beta signatures were indicative of both CMV infection and a matching HLA type.

The sequencing sample was made of PBMCs. This TCR was recovered from a human donor in good health (CMV status not recorded). Some clones in this sample may be carry-over from other donors' samples. This chain connects TRBV5-6 to TRBJ2-7; D is undetermined. CDR3 protein: CASSLGGTFYEQYF. The CDR3 nucleotides are TGTGCCAGCAGCTTGGGTGGCACCTTCTACGAGCAGTACTTC.